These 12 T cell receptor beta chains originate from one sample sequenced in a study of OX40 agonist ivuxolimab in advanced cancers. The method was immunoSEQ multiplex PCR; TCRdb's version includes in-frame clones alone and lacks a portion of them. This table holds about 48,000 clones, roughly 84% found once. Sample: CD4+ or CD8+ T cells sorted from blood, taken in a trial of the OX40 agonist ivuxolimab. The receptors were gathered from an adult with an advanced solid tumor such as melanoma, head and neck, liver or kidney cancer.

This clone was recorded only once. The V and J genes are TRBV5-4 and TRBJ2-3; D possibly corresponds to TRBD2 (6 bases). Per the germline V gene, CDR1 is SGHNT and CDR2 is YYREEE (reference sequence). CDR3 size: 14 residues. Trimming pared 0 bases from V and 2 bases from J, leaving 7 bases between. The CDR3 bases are TGTGCCAGCAGCTTGGTAGCGGCCACAGATACGCAGTATTTT. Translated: CASSLVAATDTQYF.

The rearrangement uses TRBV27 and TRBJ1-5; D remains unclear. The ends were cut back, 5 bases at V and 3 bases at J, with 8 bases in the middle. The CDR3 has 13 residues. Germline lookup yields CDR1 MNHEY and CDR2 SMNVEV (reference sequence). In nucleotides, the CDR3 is TGTGCCAGCAGTCTAGGTTCCAATCAGCCCCAGCATTTT. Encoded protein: CASSLGSNQPQHF.

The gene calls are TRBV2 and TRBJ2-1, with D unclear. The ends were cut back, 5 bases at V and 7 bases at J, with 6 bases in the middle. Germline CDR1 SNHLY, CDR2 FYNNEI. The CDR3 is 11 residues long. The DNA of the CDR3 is TGTGCCAGCAGTCCCATTAATGAGCAGTTCTTC. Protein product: CASSPINEQFF.

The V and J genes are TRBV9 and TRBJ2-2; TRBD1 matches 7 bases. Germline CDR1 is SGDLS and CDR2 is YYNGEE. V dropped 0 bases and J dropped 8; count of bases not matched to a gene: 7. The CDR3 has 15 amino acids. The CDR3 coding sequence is TGTGCCAGCAGCGTAGAGGGACAGCCTAAGGGGGAGCTGTTTTTT. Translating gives CASSVEGQPKGELFF.

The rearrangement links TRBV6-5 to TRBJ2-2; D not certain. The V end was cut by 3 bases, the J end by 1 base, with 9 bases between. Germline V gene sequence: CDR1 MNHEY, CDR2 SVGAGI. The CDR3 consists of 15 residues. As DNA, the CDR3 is TGTGCCAGCAGTTATTCCGGGCAGAACACCGGGGAGCTGTTTTTT. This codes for CASSYSGQNTGELFF.

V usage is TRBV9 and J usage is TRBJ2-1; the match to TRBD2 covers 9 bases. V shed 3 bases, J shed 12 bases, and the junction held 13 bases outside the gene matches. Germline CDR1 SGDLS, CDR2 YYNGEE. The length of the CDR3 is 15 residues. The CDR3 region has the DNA TGTGCCAGCAGCGCCGAAGCGGGGGGTACACGAGGGCAGTTCTTC. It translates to CASSAEAGGTRGQFF.

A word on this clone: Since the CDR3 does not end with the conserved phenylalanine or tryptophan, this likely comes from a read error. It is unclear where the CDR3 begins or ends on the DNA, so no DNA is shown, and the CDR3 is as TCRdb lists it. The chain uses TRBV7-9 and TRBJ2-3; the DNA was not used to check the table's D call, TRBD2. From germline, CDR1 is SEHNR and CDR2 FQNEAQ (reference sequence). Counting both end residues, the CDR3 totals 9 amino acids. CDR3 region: CASSQNSVY.

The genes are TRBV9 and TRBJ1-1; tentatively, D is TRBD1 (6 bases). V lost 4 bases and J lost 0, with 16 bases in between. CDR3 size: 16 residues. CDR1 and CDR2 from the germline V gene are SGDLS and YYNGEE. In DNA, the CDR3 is TGTGCCAGCAGCTTCCCAGGGGTATGGATGAACACTGAAGCTTTCTTT. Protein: CASSFPGVWMNTEAFF.

CDR3 region: CASSPESSGNTIYF. CDR3 nucleotide sequence: TGTGCCAGCTCACCTGAGAGCTCTGGAAACACCATATATTTT. V gene TRBV18 combines with J gene TRBJ1-3; D gene uncertain. Trimming cost V 3 bases and J 0 bases, with 6 bases left between them. The germline V gene has CDR1 KGHSH and CDR2 LQKENI. The CDR3 extends over 14 amino acids.

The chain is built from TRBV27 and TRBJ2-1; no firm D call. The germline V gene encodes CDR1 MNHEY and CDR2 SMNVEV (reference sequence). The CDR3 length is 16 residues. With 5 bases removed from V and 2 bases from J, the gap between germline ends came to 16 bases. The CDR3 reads CASSLGSPSPYNEQFF. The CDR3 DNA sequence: TGTGCCAGCAGTCTCGGGTCCCCTAGTCCCTACAATGAGCAGTTCTTC.

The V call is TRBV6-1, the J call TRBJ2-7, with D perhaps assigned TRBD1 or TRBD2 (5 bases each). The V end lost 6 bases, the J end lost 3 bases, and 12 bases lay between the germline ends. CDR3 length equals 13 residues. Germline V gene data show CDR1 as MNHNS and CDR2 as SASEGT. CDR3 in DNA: TGTGCCAGCAGACCAGGGAGCCTCTACGAGCAGTACTTC. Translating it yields CASRPGSLYEQYF.

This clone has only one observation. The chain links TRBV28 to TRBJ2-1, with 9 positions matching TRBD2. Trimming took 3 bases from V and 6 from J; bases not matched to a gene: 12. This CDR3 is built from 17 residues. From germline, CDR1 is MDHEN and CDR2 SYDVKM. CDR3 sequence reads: CASSFPGGRARANEQFF. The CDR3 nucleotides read TGTGCCAGCAGTTTTCCCGGCGGGAGGGCTCGAGCCAATGAGCAGTTCTTC. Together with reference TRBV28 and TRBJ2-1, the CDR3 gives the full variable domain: DVKVTQSSRYLVKRTGEKVFLECVQDMDHENMFWYRQDPGLGLRLIYFSYDVKMKEKGDIPEGYSVSREKKERFSLILESASTNQTSMYLCASSFPGGRARANEQFFGPGTRLTVL.